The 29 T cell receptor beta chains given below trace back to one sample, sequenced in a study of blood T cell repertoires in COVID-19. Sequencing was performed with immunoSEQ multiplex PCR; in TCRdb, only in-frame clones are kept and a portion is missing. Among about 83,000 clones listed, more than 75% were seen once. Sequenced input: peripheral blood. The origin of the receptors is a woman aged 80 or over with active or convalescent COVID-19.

The CDR3 spells CASTSIALPVQYF. The CDR3 bases are TGTGCCAGCACATCTATAGCCCTCCCCGTGCAGTACTTC. This chain links TRBV5-6 with TRBJ2-7; D is unclear. Germline values: CDR1 SGHDT, CDR2 YYEEEE. CDR3 size: 13 residues. Between the trimmed V and J ends, which lost 6 bases and 9 bases, there was a span of 19 bases. Full variable domain (remainder filled in from reference TRBV5-6 and TRBJ2-7): DAGVTQSPTHLIKTRGQQVTLRCSPKSGHDTVSWYQQALGQGPQFIFQYYEEEERQRGNFPDRFSGHQFPNYSSELNVNALLLGDSALYLCASTSIALPVQYFGPGTRLTVT.

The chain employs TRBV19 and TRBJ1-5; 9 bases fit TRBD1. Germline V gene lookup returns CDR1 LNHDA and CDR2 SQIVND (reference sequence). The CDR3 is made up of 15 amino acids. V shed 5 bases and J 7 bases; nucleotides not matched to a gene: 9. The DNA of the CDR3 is TGTGCCAGTAGTGTGGGACAGGGAGGGATACAGCCCCAGCATTTT. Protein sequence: CASSVGQGGIQPQHF.

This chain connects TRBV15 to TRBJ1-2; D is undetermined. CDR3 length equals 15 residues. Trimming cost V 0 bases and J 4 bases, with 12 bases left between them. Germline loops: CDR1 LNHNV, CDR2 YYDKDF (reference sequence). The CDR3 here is CATSREMGDGYGYTF. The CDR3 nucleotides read TGTGCCACCAGCAGAGAGATGGGCGATGGCTATGGCTACACCTTC.

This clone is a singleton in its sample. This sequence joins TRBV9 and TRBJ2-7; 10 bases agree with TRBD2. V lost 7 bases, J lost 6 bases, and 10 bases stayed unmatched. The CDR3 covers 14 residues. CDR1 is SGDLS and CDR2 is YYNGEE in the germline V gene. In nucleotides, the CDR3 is TGTGCCAGCGGACCGGGACTAGCGTCCCTCGAGCAGTACTTC. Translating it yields CASGPGLASLEQYF. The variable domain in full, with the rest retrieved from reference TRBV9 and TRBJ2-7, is DSGVTQTPKHLITATGQRVTLRCSPRSGDLSVYWYQQSLDQGLQFLIQYYNGEERAKGNILERFSAQQFPDLHSELNLSSLELGDSALYFCASGPGLASLEQYFGPGTRLTVT.

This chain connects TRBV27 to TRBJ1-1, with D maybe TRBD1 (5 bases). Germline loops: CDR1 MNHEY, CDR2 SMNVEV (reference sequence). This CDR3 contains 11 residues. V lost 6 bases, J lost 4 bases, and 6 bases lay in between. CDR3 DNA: TGTGCCAGCAGCCAGGGCACTGAAGCTTTCTTT. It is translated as CASSQGTEAFF.

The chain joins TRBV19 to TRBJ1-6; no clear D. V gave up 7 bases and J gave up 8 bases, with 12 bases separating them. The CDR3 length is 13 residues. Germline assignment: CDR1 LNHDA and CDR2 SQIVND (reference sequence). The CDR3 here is CASKEGLYSPLHF. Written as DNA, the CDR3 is TGTGCCAGTAAGGAGGGATTGTATTCACCCCTCCACTTT.

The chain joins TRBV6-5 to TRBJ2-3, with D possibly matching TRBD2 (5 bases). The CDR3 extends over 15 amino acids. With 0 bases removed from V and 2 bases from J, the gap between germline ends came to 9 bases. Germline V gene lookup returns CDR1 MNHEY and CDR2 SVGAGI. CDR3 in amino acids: CASSYSGETTDTQYF. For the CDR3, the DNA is TGTGCCAGCAGTTACTCGGGAGAGACCACAGATACGCAGTATTTT.

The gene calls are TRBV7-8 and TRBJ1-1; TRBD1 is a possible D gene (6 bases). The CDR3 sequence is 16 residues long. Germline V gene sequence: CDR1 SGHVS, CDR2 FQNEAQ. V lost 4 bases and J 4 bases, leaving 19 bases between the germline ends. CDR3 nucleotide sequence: TGTGCCAGCAGCTCTGTCGGGAGGACAGACAGCACTGAAGCTTTCTTT. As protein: CASSSVGRTDSTEAFF. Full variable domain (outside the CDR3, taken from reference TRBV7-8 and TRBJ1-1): GAGVSQSPRYKVAKRGQDVALRCDPISGHVSLFWYQQALGQGPEFLTYFQNEAQLDKSGLPSDRFFAERPEGSVSTLKIQRTQQEDSAVYLCASSSVGRTDSTEAFFGQGTRLTVV.

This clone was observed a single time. This CDR3 is CASSLLTSEIGTDTQYF. DNA of the CDR3: TGTGCCAGCAGCCTTTTGACTAGCGAGATTGGCACAGATACGCAGTATTTT. The rearrangement links TRBV3-1 (or the pseudogene TRBV3-2) to TRBJ2-3; 8 positions agree with TRBD2. V lost 4 bases and J lost 1; bases outside the gene matches: 10. This CDR3 contains 17 residues. CDR1 and CDR2 (germline): LGHDT, YNNKEL (reference sequence).

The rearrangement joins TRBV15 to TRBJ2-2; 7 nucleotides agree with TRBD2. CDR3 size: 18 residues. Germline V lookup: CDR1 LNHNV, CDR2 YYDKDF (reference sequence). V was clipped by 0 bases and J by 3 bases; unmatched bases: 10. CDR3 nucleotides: TGTGCCACCAGCAGAGATCGGGGAGGGAGCTTCGACACCGGGGAGCTGTTTTTT. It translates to CATSRDRGGSFDTGELFF.

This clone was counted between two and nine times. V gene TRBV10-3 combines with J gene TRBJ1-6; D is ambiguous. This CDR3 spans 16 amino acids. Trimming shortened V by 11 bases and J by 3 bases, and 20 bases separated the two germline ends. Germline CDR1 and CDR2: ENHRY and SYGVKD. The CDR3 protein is CALIPVLEDYNSPLHF. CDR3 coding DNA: TGTGCCCTCATACCTGTCCTTGAGGACTATAATTCACCCCTCCACTTT.

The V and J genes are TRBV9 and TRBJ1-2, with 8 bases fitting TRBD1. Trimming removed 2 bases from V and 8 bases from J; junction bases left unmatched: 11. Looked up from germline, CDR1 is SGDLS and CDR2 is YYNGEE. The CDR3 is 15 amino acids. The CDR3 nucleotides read TGTGCCAGCAGCGTCCTTCAGCAGGGGGCTGACGGCTACACCTTC. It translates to CASSVLQQGADGYTF.

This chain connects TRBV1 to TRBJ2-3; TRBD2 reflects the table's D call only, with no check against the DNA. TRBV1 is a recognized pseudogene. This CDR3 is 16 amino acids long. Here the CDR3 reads CTSSQEEGGAGDTQYF. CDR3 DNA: TGCACCAGCAGCCAGGAGGAGGGGGGGGCTGGAGATACGCAGTATTTT.

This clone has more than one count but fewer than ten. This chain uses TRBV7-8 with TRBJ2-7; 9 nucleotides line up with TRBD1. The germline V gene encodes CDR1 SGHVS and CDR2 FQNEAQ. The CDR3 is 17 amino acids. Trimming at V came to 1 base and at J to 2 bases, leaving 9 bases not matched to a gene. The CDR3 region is CASSLGRIRQGAYEQYF. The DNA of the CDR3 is TGTGCCAGCAGCTTAGGGAGGATCAGACAGGGGGCCTACGAGCAGTACTTC.

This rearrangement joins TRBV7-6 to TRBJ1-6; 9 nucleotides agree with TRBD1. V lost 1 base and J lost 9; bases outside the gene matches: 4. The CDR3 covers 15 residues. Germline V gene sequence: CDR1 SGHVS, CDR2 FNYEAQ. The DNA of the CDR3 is TGTGCCAGCAGCTTAGAGGGGACAGGGTCTTCACCCCTCCACTTT. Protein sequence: CASSLEGTGSSPLHF.

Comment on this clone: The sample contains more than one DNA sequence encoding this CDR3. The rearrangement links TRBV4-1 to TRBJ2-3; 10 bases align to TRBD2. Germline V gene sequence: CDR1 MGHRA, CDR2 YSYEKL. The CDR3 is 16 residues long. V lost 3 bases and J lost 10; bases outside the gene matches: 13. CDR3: CASSQGPGTSDSAQYF. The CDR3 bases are TGCGCCAGCAGCCAGGGCCCCGGGACTAGCGATTCGGCGCAGTATTTT.

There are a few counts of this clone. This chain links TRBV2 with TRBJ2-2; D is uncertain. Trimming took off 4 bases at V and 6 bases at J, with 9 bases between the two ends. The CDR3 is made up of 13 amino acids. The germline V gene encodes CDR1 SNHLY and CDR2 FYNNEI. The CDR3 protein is CASSVGASGELFF. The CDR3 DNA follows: TGTGCCAGCAGTGTAGGAGCGTCCGGGGAGCTGTTTTTT.

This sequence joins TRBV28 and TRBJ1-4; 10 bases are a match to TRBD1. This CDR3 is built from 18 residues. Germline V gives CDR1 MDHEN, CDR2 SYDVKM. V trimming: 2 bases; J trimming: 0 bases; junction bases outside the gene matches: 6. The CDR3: CASSLVPDRGSTNEKLFF. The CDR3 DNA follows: TGTGCCAGCAGTTTAGTACCGGACAGGGGGTCAACTAATGAAAAACTGTTTTTT.

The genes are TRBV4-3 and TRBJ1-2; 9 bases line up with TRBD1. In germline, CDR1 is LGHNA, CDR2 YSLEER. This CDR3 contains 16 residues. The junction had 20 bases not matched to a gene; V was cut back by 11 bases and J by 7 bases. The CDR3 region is CACPLGQGLGGGGYTF. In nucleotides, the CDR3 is TGCGCCTGCCCCCTGGGACAGGGTCTCGGCGGCGGTGGCTACACCTTC.

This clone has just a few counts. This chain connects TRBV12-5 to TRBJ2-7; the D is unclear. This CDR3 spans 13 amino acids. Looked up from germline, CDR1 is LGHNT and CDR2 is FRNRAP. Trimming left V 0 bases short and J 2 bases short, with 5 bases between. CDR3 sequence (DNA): TGTGCTAGTGGTTTGGTCGGTACCTACGAGCAGTACTTC. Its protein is CASGLVGTYEQYF.

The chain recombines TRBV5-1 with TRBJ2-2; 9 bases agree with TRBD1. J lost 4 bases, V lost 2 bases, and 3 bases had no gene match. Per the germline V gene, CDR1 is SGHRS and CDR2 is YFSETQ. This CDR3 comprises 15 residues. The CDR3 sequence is CASSFGDRATGELFF. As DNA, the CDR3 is TGCGCCAGCAGCTTCGGGGACAGGGCCACCGGGGAGCTGTTTTTT.

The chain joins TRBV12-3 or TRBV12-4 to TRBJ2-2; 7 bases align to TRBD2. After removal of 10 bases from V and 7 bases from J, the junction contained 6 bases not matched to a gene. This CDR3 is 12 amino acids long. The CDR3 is CATVGGVGELFF. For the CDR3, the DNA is TGTGCCACCGTGGGGGGGGTCGGGGAGCTGTTTTTT.

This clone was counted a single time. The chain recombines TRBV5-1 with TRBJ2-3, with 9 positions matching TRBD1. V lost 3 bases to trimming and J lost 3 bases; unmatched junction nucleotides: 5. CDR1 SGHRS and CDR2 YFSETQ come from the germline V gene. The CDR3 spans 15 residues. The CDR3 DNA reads TGCGCCAGCAGCTCGATGACAGGGGGAACAGATACGCAGTATTTT. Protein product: CASSSMTGGTDTQYF.

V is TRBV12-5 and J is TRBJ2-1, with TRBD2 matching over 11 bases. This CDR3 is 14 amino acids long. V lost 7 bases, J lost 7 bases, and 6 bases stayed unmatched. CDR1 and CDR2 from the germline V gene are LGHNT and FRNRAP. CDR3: CASATTSGENEQFF. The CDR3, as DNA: TGTGCTAGTGCCACGACTAGCGGGGAGAATGAGCAGTTCTTC.

CDR3 sequence reads: CASSQAGLLTDTQYF. The CDR3 bases are TGCGCCAGCAGCCAAGCGGGACTCCTCACAGATACGCAGTATTTT. The chain uses TRBV4-3 and TRBJ2-3; possibly TRBD2 for D (6 bases). Per germline, CDR1 LGHNA and CDR2 YSLEER. The CDR3 totals 15 residues. Trimming removed 1 base at V and 2 bases at J, with 10 bases between.

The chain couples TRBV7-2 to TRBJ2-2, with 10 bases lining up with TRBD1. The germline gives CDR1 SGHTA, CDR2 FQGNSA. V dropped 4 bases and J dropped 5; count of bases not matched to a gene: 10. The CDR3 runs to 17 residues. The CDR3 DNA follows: TGTGCCAGCAGCTCACAACCCGGGACAGGGGTTACCGGGGAGCTGTTTTTT. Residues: CASSSQPGTGVTGELFF.

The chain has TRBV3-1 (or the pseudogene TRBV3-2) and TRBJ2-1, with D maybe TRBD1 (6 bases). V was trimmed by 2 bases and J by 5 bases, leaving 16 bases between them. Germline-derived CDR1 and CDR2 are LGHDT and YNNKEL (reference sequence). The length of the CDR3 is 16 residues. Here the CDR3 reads CASSQMRTATNNEQFF. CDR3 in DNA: TGTGCCAGCAGCCAAATGAGGACAGCTACAAACAATGAGCAGTTCTTC.

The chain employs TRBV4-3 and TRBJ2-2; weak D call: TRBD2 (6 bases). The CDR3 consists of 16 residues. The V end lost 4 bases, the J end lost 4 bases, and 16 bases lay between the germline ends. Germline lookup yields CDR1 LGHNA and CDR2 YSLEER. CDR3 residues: CASSPFAGRGTGELFF. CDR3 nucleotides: TGCGCCAGCAGCCCGTTTGCGGGGAGAGGCACCGGGGAGCTGTTTTTT.

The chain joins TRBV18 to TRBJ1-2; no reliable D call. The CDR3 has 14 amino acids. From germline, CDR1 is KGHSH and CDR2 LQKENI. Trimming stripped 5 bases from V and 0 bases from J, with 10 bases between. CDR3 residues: CASSVGDSNYGYTF. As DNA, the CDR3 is TGTGCCAGCTCAGTCGGGGATTCTAACTATGGCTACACCTTC. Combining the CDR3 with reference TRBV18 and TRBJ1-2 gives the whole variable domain NAGVMQNPRHLVRRRGQEARLRCSPMKGHSHVYWYRQLPEEGLKFMVYLQKENIIDESGMPKERFSAEFPKEGPSILRIQQVVRGDSAAYFCASSVGDSNYGYTFGSGTRLTVV.